These 27 T cell receptor beta chains came from one sample sequenced in a study of CD8+CD57+ T cells in acquired aplastic anemia. The use of genomic DNA as template underpinned the TCR beta VDJ and CDR3 profiling. TCRdb re-derived calls from the reads in MiXCR, one entry per CDR3 protein. The sample records approximately 470,000 distinct CDR3 sequences, around 30% being singletons. CD8+CD57+ cell expansion had been shown by flow cytometry in patients chosen for sequencing. Sequencing was carried out using sorted CD4+, CD8+, or CD8+CD57+ T cells (not recorded which) from PBMCs. These receptors were obtained from a human donor with aplastic anemia.

V usage is TRBV27 and J usage is TRBJ1-2, with D maybe TRBD1 (5 bases). This CDR3 is 14 amino acids long. The V and J ends lost 4 bases and 5 bases respectively, with 14 bases between them. Germline CDR1 reads MNHEY; CDR2 reads SMNVEV (reference sequence). This CDR3 reads CASSSAGKRYGYTF. CDR3 bases: TGTGCCAGCAGTTCCGCAGGGAAGAGGTATGGCTACACCTTC.

Points on this clonotype: Its ends do not fully match the called genes, so a read error is possible. V gene TRBV10-3 combines with J gene TRBJ1-5; TRBD1 might be the D (5 bases). CDR1 is ENHRY and CDR2 is SYGVKD in the germline V gene. The CDR3 consists of 17 residues. The CDR3 sequence is CASSYGLAGPGNQPQHF. The CDR3, as DNA: TGTGCCAGCAGTTACGGGCTAGCGGGACCAGGCAATCAGCCCCAGCATTTT.

The table lists this clonotype with a few counts. This sequence joins TRBV7-9 and TRBJ1-4; perhaps TRBD1 as D (6 bases). The CDR3 spans 14 residues. Trimming took 5 bases from V and 8 from J, leaving 15 bases between them. Per germline, CDR1 SEHNR and CDR2 FQNEAQ (reference sequence). CDR3 in amino acids: CASSPPGAGEKLFF. The CDR3 coding sequence is TGTGCCAGCAGCCCACCAGGGGCGGGGGAAAAACTGTTTTTT.

This clonotype was counted ten times or more. This chain joins TRBV7-3 and TRBJ2-3; D ambiguous. CDR3 size: 13 residues. CDR1 and CDR2 (germline): SGHTA, FQGTGA. The V and J ends lost 5 bases and 2 bases respectively, with 8 bases between them. The DNA of the CDR3 is TGTGCCAGCAGCATTGATTACACAGATACGCAGTATTTT. Amino acids: CASSIDYTDTQYF.

This rearrangement joins TRBV19 to TRBJ2-2, with TRBD1 identical over 8 bases. CDR3 length: 14 residues. V gave up 4 bases and J gave up 6 bases; unmatched junction bases: 4. Per the germline V gene, CDR1 is LNHDA and CDR2 is SQIVND (reference sequence). In DNA form, the CDR3 reads TGTGCCAGTAGTACAGGACAGGGAGCCGGGGAGCTGTTTTTT. Translation: CASSTGQGAGELFF.

Many counts were recorded for this clonotype. The chain is built from TRBV10-3 and TRBJ1-2; D call uncertain. This CDR3 has 14 residues. The V and J ends lost 7 bases and 6 bases respectively, with 18 bases between them. Germline CDR1 is ENHRY and CDR2 is SYGVKD. The CDR3 sequence is CAINLGGASNGYTF. For the CDR3, the DNA is TGTGCCATCAACCTGGGAGGCGCCTCGAATGGCTACACCTTC.

The chain recombines TRBV10-3 with TRBJ1-6; D uncertain. Trimming removed 10 bases from V and 9 bases from J, with 19 bases in between. Per germline, CDR1 ENHRY and CDR2 SYGVKD. This CDR3 has 14 amino acids. CDR3 nucleotide sequence: TGTGCCAGCTCACTTTCGGGTGACGGTTCACCCCTCCACTTT. Residues: CASSLSGDGSPLHF.

The chain is built from TRBV19 and TRBJ1-2; 8 nucleotides align to TRBD1. Looked up from germline, CDR1 is LNHDA and CDR2 is SQIVND (reference sequence). Germline trimming cut 3 bases from V and 6 bases from J; bases unmatched to any gene: 12. This CDR3 has 16 residues. CDR3 sequence: CASSMTLTTGVDGYTF. CDR3 bases: TGTGCCAGTAGTATGACCCTAACGACAGGGGTAGATGGCTACACCTTC.

With respect to this clonotype: The CDR3 carries no conserved terminal phenylalanine or tryptophan, so it likely arises from a read error. No DNA is shown, since the ends of the CDR3 on it are uncertain; the CDR3 is the one TCRdb lists. CDR3 residues: CAISEPDR. The rearrangement links TRBV10-3 to TRBJ2-3; TRBD1 is the table's D call, not checked against the DNA. Inclusive of both ends, the CDR3 amounts to 8 amino acids. CDR1 is ENHRY and CDR2 is SYGVKD in the germline V gene.

The chain carries TRBV7-9 and TRBJ2-7; D ambiguous. The CDR3 extends over 13 amino acids. Trimming left V 3 bases short and J 0 bases short, with 6 bases between. Germline-derived CDR1 and CDR2 are SEHNR and FQNEAQ (reference sequence). CDR3 protein: CASSFLSSYEQYF. The DNA of the CDR3 is TGTGCCAGCAGCTTCCTGAGCTCCTACGAGCAGTACTTC.

This clonotype has ten or more counts. V usage is TRBV2 and J usage is TRBJ2-1, with D perhaps matching TRBD2 (5 bases). V was shortened by 7 bases and J by 3 bases, with 16 bases between the two germline ends. The CDR3 is made up of 15 amino acids. The germline V gene has CDR1 SNHLY and CDR2 FYNNEI. This CDR3 reads CASTEWADYYNEQFF. The CDR3 nucleotides read TGTGCCAGCACCGAGTGGGCAGACTACTACAATGAGCAGTTCTTC.

This clonotype was seen ten or more times. V is TRBV4-2 and J is TRBJ1-5, with no clear D. Germline V lookup: CDR1 LGHNA, CDR2 YNFKEQ. CDR3 length: 15 amino acids. Trimming pared 1 base from V and 5 bases from J, leaving 12 bases between. CDR3 sequence reads: CASSQARGRDQPQHF. As DNA, the CDR3 is TGTGCCAGCAGCCAAGCAAGAGGGCGGGATCAGCCCCAGCATTTT.

The rearrangement joins TRBV7-2 to TRBJ1-6; a possible D gene is TRBD1 (5 bases). Trimming removed 5 bases from V and 6 bases from J, with 17 bases in between. The CDR3 spans 16 residues. The V gene's germline CDR1 is SGHTA and CDR2 FQGNSA. Written as DNA, the CDR3 is TGTGCCAGCAGCCAAGAACAACAGAGGGGTAATTCACCCCTCCACTTT. Translation: CASSQEQQRGNSPLHF.

V gene TRBV15 combines with J gene TRBJ1-2; TRBD1 matches 11 bases. Trimming at V came to 5 bases and at J to 4 bases, leaving 9 bases not matched to a gene. The CDR3 has 16 residues. The germline V gene encodes CDR1 LNHNV and CDR2 YYDKDF (reference sequence). The CDR3 loop reads CATSPRTGGAGYGYTF. The DNA for the CDR3 is TGTGCCACCAGCCCTCGGACAGGGGGCGCCGGCTATGGCTACACCTTC.

The table lists this clonotype with a few counts. The genes are TRBV7-8 and TRBJ2-1; maybe TRBD2 (5 bases). V was pared by 5 bases and J by 9 bases, with 17 bases between. CDR1 and CDR2 (germline): SGHVS, FQNEAQ. The CDR3 is 14 residues long. In nucleotides, the CDR3 is TGTGCCAGCAGCCAGGTGTCGGGGTTTGGTGAGCAGTTCTTC. Encoded protein: CASSQVSGFGEQFF.

This clonotype was recorded at least ten times. The V call is TRBV20-1, the J call TRBJ1-5; no firm D call. This CDR3 comprises 12 residues. The germline gives CDR1 DFQATT, CDR2 SNEGSKA (reference sequence). The V end lost 6 bases, the J end lost 3 bases, and 9 bases lay between the germline ends. The CDR3 reads CSAGSYNQPQHF. The CDR3 DNA reads TGCAGTGCCGGGAGTTACAATCAGCCCCAGCATTTT.

On this clonotype itself: A read error may be the cause here, since a much bigger clone is one base away. Because it lacks the conserved phenylalanine or tryptophan at the end, this CDR3 is likely a read error. This chain uses TRBV5-5 with TRBJ1-2, with D uncertain. Trimming cost V 2 bases and J 9 bases, with 11 bases left between them. The CDR3 extends over 12 amino acids. Germline V lookup: CDR1 SGHKS, CDR2 YYEKEE (reference sequence). CDR3 protein: CASSFIPESYTL. CDR3 nucleotides: TGTGCCAGCAGCTTTATCCCCGAGAGCTACACCCTC.

This clonotype was counted many times. V gene TRBV7-9 combines with J gene TRBJ2-5; D call uncertain. Germline loops: CDR1 SEHNR, CDR2 FQNEAQ (reference sequence). The CDR3 runs to 12 residues. Trimming cost V 5 bases and J 5 bases, with 9 bases left between them. CDR3 bases: TGTGCCAGCAGCCCATCGGCGGAGACCCAGTACTTC. Its protein product is CASSPSAETQYF.

The chain couples TRBV2 to TRBJ1-2, with D possibly matching TRBD1 (5 bases). The germline gives CDR1 SNHLY, CDR2 FYNNEI. Trimming pared 6 bases from V and 4 bases from J, leaving 9 bases between. CDR3 length: 12 residues. CDR3 amino acids: CASRSGAYGYTF. CDR3 DNA sequence: TGTGCCAGCAGATCTGGGGCCTATGGCTACACCTTC.

V and J are TRBV2 and TRBJ2-7; 10 bases line up with TRBD1. This CDR3 contains 14 residues. J was trimmed by 5 bases and V by 4 bases; bases with no gene match: 5. Germline V gene data show CDR1 as SNHLY and CDR2 as FYNNEI. CDR3 DNA sequence: TGTGCCAGCAGTGTATGGGACAGGGGCCACGAGCAGTACTTC. This codes for CASSVWDRGHEQYF.

The chain joins TRBV19 to TRBJ2-3; 8 bases are shared with TRBD2. With V trimmed by 6 bases and J by 5 bases, 10 bases remained unmatched. Germline V gene sequence: CDR1 LNHDA, CDR2 SQIVND (reference sequence). The CDR3 is made up of 15 amino acids. CDR3 sequence reads: CASSSSGGPVDTQYF. In DNA form, the CDR3 reads TGTGCCAGTAGCTCGTCGGGGGGGCCAGTAGATACGCAGTATTTT.

This clonotype has at least ten counts. This chain connects TRBV4-1 to TRBJ1-2; no firm D call. The V end lost 7 bases, the J end lost 2 bases, and 11 bases lay between the germline ends. The CDR3 sequence is 13 residues long. The germline gives CDR1 MGHRA, CDR2 YSYEKL. The CDR3 spells CASTDGVNYGYTF. CDR3 DNA: TGCGCCAGCACGGACGGAGTAAACTATGGCTACACCTTC.

This clonotype was observed many times. This chain joins TRBV29-1 and TRBJ2-7, with D perhaps TRBD1 (5 bases). CDR1 and CDR2 (germline): SQVTM, ANQGSEA. The length of the CDR3 is 14 residues. V lost 7 bases and J 3 bases, leaving 19 bases between the germline ends. In DNA form, the CDR3 reads TGCAGCGCCAAGACAGAACAGGATTACTACGAGCAGTACTTC. Its protein is CSAKTEQDYYEQYF.

Many counts were recorded for this clonotype. The chain employs TRBV15 and TRBJ2-7; TRBD2 might be the D (5 bases). The CDR3 totals 16 residues. The germline CDR1 and CDR2 sequences are LNHNV and YYDKDF (reference sequence). V was cut by 1 base and J by 4 bases, with 17 bases left in between. The CDR3 reads CATSRGWQNGGYEQYF. The CDR3, as DNA: TGTGCCACCAGCAGAGGATGGCAGAACGGAGGATACGAGCAGTACTTC.

The rearrangement uses TRBV30 and TRBJ1-2; D gene uncertain. This CDR3 is 14 amino acids long. Germline lookup yields CDR1 GTSNPN and CDR2 SVGIG (reference sequence). The V gene lost 0 bases and the J gene lost 2 bases, with 10 bases spanning the gap. The CDR3 reads CAWSVLARNYGYTF. DNA for the CDR3: TGTGCCTGGAGTGTACTGGCCAGGAACTATGGCTACACCTTC. The entire variable domain, with the rest obtained from reference TRBV30 and TRBJ1-2, is as follows: SQTIHQWPATLVQPVGSPLSLECTVEGTSNPNLYWYRQAAGRGLQLLFYSVGIGQISSEVPQNLSASRPQDRQFILSSKKLLLSDSGFYLCAWSVLARNYGYTFGSGTRLTVV.

This clonotype was picked up many times. The rearrangement uses TRBV24-1 and TRBJ2-2; possibly TRBD2 for D (5 bases). The CDR3 runs 16 residues. Germline CDR1 is KGHDR and CDR2 is SFDVKD. V lost 5 bases to trimming and J lost 7 bases, with 19 bases between them. The CDR3 here is CATSAPGPASGGELFF. Here the CDR3 DNA reads TGTGCCACCAGTGCCCCCGGCCCAGCGAGCGGCGGGGAGCTGTTTTTT.

CDR3 region: CASGSTGTGYGYTF. The CDR3 DNA follows: TGTGCCAGCGGTTCAACCGGGACAGGCTATGGCTACACCTTC. The rearrangement uses TRBV2 and TRBJ1-2; TRBD1 matches 8 bases. This CDR3 comprises 14 residues. The ends lost 8 bases at V and 4 bases at J; junction bases unmatched: 9. CDR1 SNHLY and CDR2 FYNNEI come from the germline V gene.